Following are 26 T cell receptor beta chains from one sample sequenced in a study of T cell responses to AZD1222 COVID-19 vaccine. Clones were sequenced by immunoSEQ multiplex PCR, and TCRdb holds only the in-frame ones, with some missing. The sample contains approximately 180,000 clones, around 93% of which appear only once. This material consisted of peripheral blood, taken 28 days after the second dose of the MenACWY control vaccine. The receptors stem from an adult who received the MenACWY meningococcal vaccine as a control.

The chain carries TRBV7-9 and TRBJ2-1; the D is unclear. Germline V gene data show CDR1 as SEHNR and CDR2 as FQNEAQ (reference sequence). CDR3 length equals 12 residues. Trimming removed 2 bases at V and 9 bases at J, with 8 bases between. This CDR3 is CASSLWLSEQFF. CDR3 bases: TGTGCCAGCAGCTTATGGTTGAGTGAGCAGTTCTTC.

V gene TRBV18 combines with J gene TRBJ1-1; the D is unclear. Germline values: CDR1 KGHSH, CDR2 LQKENI. This CDR3 contains 13 residues. V lost 2 bases, J lost 1 base, and 5 bases lay in between. The DNA of the CDR3 is TGTGCCAGCTCACCAGGGCCGAACACTGAAGCTTTCTTT. Its translation: CASSPGPNTEAFF.

V and J are TRBV19 and TRBJ1-1; 7 bases align to TRBD1. Germline V lookup: CDR1 LNHDA, CDR2 SQIVND (reference sequence). V was clipped by 6 bases and J by 7 bases; unmatched bases: 5. The CDR3 is made up of 12 amino acids. CDR3 sequence (DNA): TGTGCCAGTAGCCGACAGGGCGGTGAAGCTTTCTTT. It codes for CASSRQGGEAFF. Full variable domain (missing parts from reference TRBV19 and TRBJ1-1): DGGITQSPKYLFRKEGQNVTLSCEQNLNHDAMYWYRQDPGQGLRLIYYSQIVNDFQKGDIAEGYSVSREKKESFPLTVTSAQKNPTAFYLCASSRQGGEAFFGQGTRLTVV.

The J gene is TRBJ2-5, the V gene TRBV2, with TRBD1 identical over 8 bases. The CDR3 consists of 16 residues. The V gene's germline CDR1 is SNHLY and CDR2 FYNNEI. J was trimmed by 5 bases and V by 6 bases; bases with no gene match: 14. The CDR3 loop reads CASSAEPGQDGETQYF. Here the CDR3 DNA reads TGTGCCAGCAGCGCTGAGCCGGGACAGGATGGGGAGACCCAGTACTTC.

V is TRBV15 and J is TRBJ1-2; TRBD1 aligns across 8 bases. Germline lookup yields CDR1 LNHNV and CDR2 YYDKDF (reference sequence). The length of the CDR3 is 17 residues. The V and J ends lost 1 base and 8 bases, in that order; junction bases with no gene match: 15. The CDR3 is CATSRATLLDRGSGYTF. CDR3 DNA sequence: TGTGCCACCAGCAGAGCCACCCTTCTCGACAGGGGAAGCGGCTACACCTTC. Full variable domain (remainder filled in from reference TRBV15 and TRBJ1-2): DAMVIQNPRYQVTQFGKPVTLSCSQTLNHNVMYWYQQKSSQAPKLLFHYYDKDFNNEADTPDNFQSRRPNTSFCFLDIRSPGLGDTAMYLCATSRATLLDRGSGYTFGSGTRLTVV.

CDR3 DNA sequence: TGTGCCAGCTCACCCCGGGACAGGGGCCCACCCTACGAGCAGTACTTC. Amino acid sequence: CASSPRDRGPPYEQYF. V and J are TRBV18 and TRBJ2-7; TRBD1 matches at 10 bases. The CDR3 runs to 16 residues. CDR1 KGHSH and CDR2 LQKENI come from the germline V gene. Germline trimming cut 3 bases from V and 2 bases from J; bases unmatched to any gene: 7.

The chain couples TRBV11-2 to TRBJ2-7; 13 nucleotides agree with TRBD2. CDR1 is SGHAT and CDR2 is FQNNGV in the germline V gene. This CDR3 is 17 amino acids long. With V trimmed by 5 bases and J by 2 bases, 9 bases remained unmatched. The CDR3 DNA is TGTGCCAGCAGCGCACGACTAGCGGGGGGCCTCACCTACGAGCAGTACTTC. This translates into CASSARLAGGLTYEQYF.

The gene calls are TRBV5-1 and TRBJ1-6, with 8 positions matching TRBD1. The CDR3 has 15 amino acids. Trimming at V came to 6 bases and at J to 7 bases, leaving 9 bases not matched to a gene. The V gene's germline CDR1 is SGHRS and CDR2 YFSETQ. The CDR3 nucleotides read TGCGCCAGCACTTCTCAGGGGGCTGGGAATTCACCCCTCCACTTT. It encodes CASTSQGAGNSPLHF.

The chain recombines TRBV6-5 with TRBJ1-2; maybe TRBD1 (6 bases). CDR1 is MNHEY and CDR2 is SVGAGI in the germline V gene. V was trimmed by 6 bases and J by 5 bases, leaving 19 bases between them. The CDR3 spans 15 residues. Here the CDR3 reads CASRAGQTSTYGYTF. CDR3 sequence (DNA): TGTGCCAGCAGGGCTGGACAGACCTCAACTTATGGCTACACCTTC.

The chain carries TRBV11-2 and TRBJ1-4, with 8 positions matching TRBD1. There are 14 residues in the CDR3. The J segment lost 7 bases and the V segment lost 6 bases, leaving 7 bases of the junction unmatched. Per the germline V gene, CDR1 is SGHAT and CDR2 is FQNNGV. The DNA for the CDR3 is TGTGCCAGCAGACTCAGGGGGCAGGTTGAAAAACTGTTTTTT. Translating it yields CASRLRGQVEKLFF. The full variable domain, in which reference TRBV11-2 and TRBJ1-4 provide the parts outside the CDR3, is EAGVAQSPRYKIIEKRQSVAFWCNPISGHATLYWYQQILGQGPKLLIQFQNNGVVDDSQLPKDRFSAERLKGVDSTLKIQPAKLEDSAVYLCASRLRGQVEKLFFGSGTQLSVL.

The chain carries TRBV5-3 and TRBJ1-1; tentative D call: TRBD1 (6 bases). TRBV5-3 is an ORF, and what it does is uncertain. V was shortened by 2 bases and J by 6 bases, with 11 bases between the two germline ends. The CDR3 loop spans 13 amino acids. CDR3 DNA: TGTGCCAGAAGCTTAGGCAGGGGTCCTGAAGCTTTCTTT. Its translation: CARSLGRGPEAFF.

CDR3 DNA: TGTGCCAGCTCACCACCGGCCGGCTACTCTGGAAACACCATATATTTT. Amino acid sequence: CASSPPAGYSGNTIYF. The gene calls are TRBV18 and TRBJ1-3, with no clear D. CDR3 size: 16 residues. The V gene lost 0 bases and the J gene lost 0 bases, with 9 bases spanning the gap. Germline-derived CDR1 and CDR2 are KGHSH and LQKENI. Using reference TRBV18 and TRBJ1-3 for the parts outside the CDR3, the full variable domain is NAGVMQNPRHLVRRRGQEARLRCSPMKGHSHVYWYRQLPEEGLKFMVYLQKENIIDESGMPKERFSAEFPKEGPSILRIQQVVRGDSAAYFCASSPPAGYSGNTIYFGEGSWLTVV.

The chain recombines TRBV7-2 with TRBJ2-3, with a weak D call TRBD2 (7 bases). The CDR3 consists of 14 residues. Germline CDR1 reads SGHTA; CDR2 reads FQGNSA. V was cut by 5 bases and J by 4 bases, with 13 bases left in between. The CDR3 DNA reads TGTGCCAGCAGCCGGGGGGCGATCTCAGATACGCAGTATTTT. Its protein product is CASSRGAISDTQYF.

The chain couples TRBV6-6 to TRBJ2-1; 9 positions match TRBD1. V lost 2 bases, J lost 7 bases, and 0 bases stayed unmatched. The CDR3 covers 13 residues. Germline values: CDR1 MNHNY, CDR2 SVGAGI (reference sequence). The CDR3 here is CASSYGQGNEQFF. The DNA of the CDR3 is TGTGCCAGCAGTTACGGACAGGGGAATGAGCAGTTCTTC.

This chain links TRBV5-7 with TRBJ1-5, with a possible D match to TRBD1 (5 bases). TRBV5-7 is flagged as an ORF with uncertain function. Trimming pared 0 bases from V and 3 bases from J, leaving 13 bases between. This CDR3 is built from 16 residues. CDR3 DNA sequence: TGTGCCAGCAGCTTGGGGGGCAGCCGGCCCAATCAGCCCCAGCATTTT. It translates to CASSLGGSRPNQPQHF.

This chain's CDR3 is CASSPDGWYTEAFF. The DNA for the CDR3 is TGTGCCAGCAGTCCGGACGGGTGGTACACTGAAGCTTTCTTT. The V and J genes are TRBV2 and TRBJ1-1; D not resolved. The CDR3 covers 14 residues. Germline values: CDR1 SNHLY, CDR2 FYNNEI. V dropped 5 bases and J dropped 3 bases, with 13 bases sitting between them.

The chain links TRBV7-2 to TRBJ1-1; D may be TRBD1 (6 bases). The V gene's germline CDR1 is SGHTA and CDR2 FQGNSA. There are 13 residues in the CDR3. The ends were cut back, 5 bases at V and 1 base at J, with 8 bases in the middle. CDR3 protein: CASSGGWNTEAFF. CDR3 in DNA: TGTGCCAGCAGCGGGGGCTGGAACACTGAAGCTTTCTTT.

This clone was seen a single time. The chain couples TRBV19 to TRBJ2-1; D might be TRBD2 (5 bases). The V end lost 5 bases, the J end lost 10 bases, and 15 bases lay between the germline ends. Germline V gene data show CDR1 as LNHDA and CDR2 as SQIVND (reference sequence). The CDR3 consists of 13 residues. CDR3 amino acids: CASSARRVAEQFF. In DNA, the CDR3 is TGTGCCAGTAGTGCACGGCGGGTAGCGGAGCAGTTCTTC.

The rearrangement joins TRBV2 to TRBJ1-6; D may be TRBD1 (5 bases). Trimming left V 5 bases short and J 9 bases short, with 14 bases between. There are 14 residues in the CDR3. Germline V gene data show CDR1 as SNHLY and CDR2 as FYNNEI. CDR3: CASSSTATLSPLHF. The CDR3 nucleotides read TGTGCCAGCAGTTCGACAGCCACCCTTTCACCCCTCCACTTT. Together with reference TRBV2 and TRBJ1-6, the CDR3 gives the full variable domain: EPEVTQTPSHQVTQMGQEVILRCVPISNHLYFYWYRQILGQKVEFLVSFYNNEISEKSEIFDDQFSVERPDGSNFTLKIRSTKLEDSAMYFCASSSTATLSPLHFGNGTRLTVT.

This clone was detected only once. The chain uses TRBV3-1 (or the pseudogene TRBV3-2) and TRBJ1-3, with 7 bases identical to TRBD1. The J segment lost 0 bases and the V segment lost 4 bases, leaving 6 bases of the junction unmatched. CDR1 is LGHDT, CDR2 YNNKEL, per germline (reference sequence). The CDR3 length is 16 residues. CDR3 sequence: CASSPRGQFSGNTIYF. The DNA of the CDR3 is TGTGCCAGCAGCCCAAGGGGACAGTTCTCTGGAAACACCATATATTTT.

The chain recombines TRBV7-2 with TRBJ1-1; D is ambiguous. With 3 bases removed from V and 5 bases from J, the gap between germline ends came to 10 bases. The CDR3 totals 13 residues. CDR1 and CDR2 from the germline V gene are SGHTA and FQGNSA. CDR3 residues: CASSFWVGTEAFF. The CDR3 DNA is TGTGCCAGCAGCTTTTGGGTCGGGACTGAAGCTTTCTTT.

The gene calls are TRBV3-1 (or the pseudogene TRBV3-2) and TRBJ1-5; 10 bases are a match to TRBD1. The CDR3 runs 17 residues. CDR1 is LGHDT and CDR2 is YNNKEL in the germline V gene (reference sequence). Germline trimming cut 4 bases from V and 7 bases from J; bases unmatched to any gene: 13. This CDR3 reads CASSPHQGTGVGQPQHF. CDR3 coding DNA: TGTGCCAGCAGCCCTCATCAGGGGACAGGGGTTGGCCAGCCCCAGCATTTT.

The chain links TRBV5-4 to TRBJ2-5; tentatively, D is TRBD2 (7 bases). CDR3 size: 13 residues. Germline CDR1 reads SGHNT; CDR2 reads YYREEE (reference sequence). V lost 4 bases and J 7 bases, leaving 14 bases between the germline ends. CDR3 DNA: TGTGCCAGCAGCCCGGGGGAGGGGGGGACCCAGTACTTC. As protein: CASSPGEGGTQYF.

The V gene is TRBV6-5, the J gene TRBJ2-1, with 7 bases lining up with TRBD1. The trim removed 0 bases at V and 9 bases at J, leaving 5 bases unmatched. Germline lookup yields CDR1 MNHEY and CDR2 SVGAGI. The CDR3 contains 14 residues. CDR3 protein: CASSYSGGSSEQFF. CDR3 nucleotide sequence: TGTGCCAGCAGTTACTCAGGGGGCTCAAGTGAGCAGTTCTTC.

J is TRBJ2-5 and V is TRBV18, with 12 bases fitting TRBD2. The V gene end was trimmed by 5 bases and the J gene end by 2 bases; junction bases not matched to a gene: 6. There are 16 residues in the CDR3. Germline V CDR1 and CDR2: KGHSH, LQKENI. CDR3 in amino acids: CASSTSGTSGQETQYF. The CDR3 region has the DNA TGTGCCAGCTCAACTTCCGGGACTAGCGGGCAAGAGACCCAGTACTTC.

The V and J genes are TRBV6-6 and TRBJ2-5; 13 positions agree with TRBD2. Trimming took 7 bases from V and 2 from J; bases not matched to a gene: 7. The length of the CDR3 is 16 residues. Germline V CDR1 and CDR2: MNHNY, SVGAGI (reference sequence). The CDR3 coding sequence is TGTGCCAGCAAAAAACCGACTAGCGGGGGGCAAGAGACCCAGTACTTC. It codes for CASKKPTSGGQETQYF.